This TCR beta chain was recovered during a study of kidney transplant recipient with SARS-CoV-2 infection. CDR3 length: 16 amino acids. Germline V gene sequence: CDR1 LGHDT, CDR2 YNNKEL (reference sequence). TCRdb re-analysed the reads in MiXCR, keeping a single row per CDR3 protein. The sample lists some 220,000 distinct CDR3 sequences; around 28% were seen once. Comment on this clonotype: One end of the junction varies from germline; a read error may be responsible.

The chain recombines TRBV3-1 with TRBJ1-2; D possibly corresponds to TRBD1 (6 bases). This TCR came from a male patient in his thirties who had COVID-19 and was a kidney transplant recipient. Some of the T cells might come from the graft donor. The sequencing here drew on a blood sample, taken at baseline and on day 111 from a kidney transplant recipient. CDR3 region: CASSRLGGQRSYGCTF. The CDR3 DNA is TGTGCCAGCAGCCGTTTAGGGGGGCAGAGGTCCTATGGCTGCACCTTC.